One sample yielded the 12 T cell receptor beta chains listed below, sequenced in a study of immune cell composition in non-small cell lung cancer. Normal lung was taken at the farthest possible site, at least 3 cm from tumour. The protocol was immunoSEQ multiplex PCR, while the TCRdb copy is restricted to in-frame clones and leaves out a portion. The sample records about 2,200 clones, about 70% being singletons. The sequenced sample consisted of non-adjacent lung tissue. Receptors originate from a human donor with non-small cell lung cancer.

The chain joins TRBV7-3 to TRBJ1-1, with unresolved D. Germline-derived CDR1 and CDR2 are SGHTA and FQGTGA. Trimming took off 5 bases at V and 6 bases at J, with 22 bases between the two ends. The CDR3 has 16 amino acids. The CDR3 protein is CASSPDPNGGYAEAFF. DNA for the CDR3: TGTGCCAGCAGCCCCGACCCCAACGGAGGCTATGCTGAAGCTTTCTTT.

This clone is a singleton in its sample. The junction differs from germline at one of its ends, possibly a read error. The chain uses TRBV11-2 and TRBJ2-1; TRBD2 matches 7 bases. The CDR3 sequence is 13 residues long. Germline V gene data show CDR1 as SGHAT and CDR2 as FQNNGV. In nucleotides, the CDR3 is TGTGCCAGCAACACGGGGGACTACAATGGGCAGTTCTTC. Translated, it gives CASNTGDYNGQFF.

The CDR3 DNA reads TGTGCCAGCAGCCCGACAGATAATCAGCCCCAGCATTTT. Protein product: CASSPTDNQPQHF. The rearrangement joins TRBV11-2 to TRBJ1-5; TRBD1 might be the D (5 bases). The CDR3 is 13 amino acids. Trimming stripped 5 bases from V and 4 bases from J, with 9 bases between. CDR1 is SGHAT, CDR2 FQNNGV, per germline.

In this sample, this clone is large (0.1 to 1%). V gene TRBV5-1 combines with J gene TRBJ2-1; tentatively, D is TRBD1 (5 bases). This CDR3 has 17 residues. Germline V gene lookup returns CDR1 SGHRS and CDR2 YFSETQ. Trimming pared 2 bases from V and 2 bases from J, leaving 17 bases between. In DNA form, the CDR3 reads TGCGCCAGCAGCTTAGACTCCGTGGCAGGGACCTACAATGAGCAGTTCTTC. It translates to CASSLDSVAGTYNEQFF.

The rearrangement joins TRBV6-5 to TRBJ1-2, with 8 positions matching TRBD1. The CDR3 loop spans 13 amino acids. Trimming took 6 bases from V and 7 from J; bases not matched to a gene: 7. From germline, CDR1 is MNHEY and CDR2 SVGAGI. The CDR3, as DNA: TGTGCCAGCAGGACAGGGGATTCAGGTGGCTACACCTTC. Its protein is CASRTGDSGGYTF.

This clone occurred a few times. The rearrangement links TRBV5-4 to TRBJ1-1; tentatively, D is TRBD1 (5 bases). This CDR3 comprises 14 residues. The germline CDR1 and CDR2 sequences are SGHNT and YYREEE (reference sequence). Trimming stripped 4 bases from V and 2 bases from J, with 12 bases between. The CDR3 sequence is CASSRGGRNTEAFF. The CDR3 DNA reads TGTGCCAGCAGCCGGGGGGGGAGAAACACTGAAGCTTTCTTT.

V gene TRBV7-9 combines with J gene TRBJ2-3; unclear D gene. CDR1 is SEHNR and CDR2 is FQNEAQ in the germline V gene (reference sequence). This CDR3 comprises 15 residues. The germline V and J ends were trimmed by 3 bases and 1 base, with 11 bases remaining between them. CDR3: CASSFNSQGTDTQYF. The CDR3 DNA is TGTGCCAGCAGCTTCAACTCTCAGGGCACAGATACGCAGTATTTT.

This CDR3 reads CASRPGRGNEKLFF. The CDR3 DNA sequence: TGTGCCAGCAGGCCCGGGAGGGGTAATGAAAAACTGTTTTTT. The chain links TRBV27 to TRBJ1-4; TRBD1 might be the D (5 bases). The CDR3 extends over 14 amino acids. V was shortened by 6 bases and J by 4 bases, with 12 bases between the two germline ends. Germline V gene lookup returns CDR1 MNHEY and CDR2 SMNVEV (reference sequence).

J is TRBJ1-2 and V is TRBV27, with D maybe TRBD1 (6 bases). The CDR3 has 15 residues. Per the germline V gene, CDR1 is MNHEY and CDR2 is SMNVEV (reference sequence). V was cut by 6 bases and J by 14 bases, with 28 bases left in between. The CDR3 here is CASSQNRDDPLLKTF. The DNA for the CDR3 is TGTGCCAGCAGCCAAAACAGGGATGACCCCCTCTTAAAGACCTTC.

The V and J genes are TRBV7-8 and TRBJ1-3; tentatively, D is TRBD1 (6 bases). V lost 7 bases and J 8 bases, leaving 18 bases between the germline ends. Germline values: CDR1 SGHVS, CDR2 FQNEAQ. The CDR3 extends over 14 amino acids. This chain's CDR3 is CASKEQGLVHTIYF. The CDR3 DNA follows: TGTGCCAGCAAGGAACAGGGTCTTGTACACACCATATATTTT.

This chain connects TRBV5-1 to TRBJ2-1, with TRBD2 matching over 8 bases. CDR1 is SGHRS, CDR2 YFSETQ, per germline. The CDR3 is 15 amino acids. With V trimmed by 0 bases and J by 7 bases, 6 bases remained unmatched. The CDR3 nucleotides read TGCGCCAGCAGCTTGGTGGCCGGGGGGGGAAATGAGCAGTTCTTC. Amino acid sequence: CASSLVAGGGNEQFF.

The rearrangement uses TRBV15 and TRBJ1-5; 7 bases line up with TRBD1. The V and J ends lost 3 bases and 2 bases, in that order; junction bases with no gene match: 10. In germline, CDR1 is LNHNV, CDR2 YYDKDF (reference sequence). The length of the CDR3 is 17 residues. CDR3 sequence: CATSSGQAGFGNQPQHF. In DNA, the CDR3 is TGTGCCACCAGCAGCGGACAGGCGGGATTTGGCAATCAGCCCCAGCATTTT.